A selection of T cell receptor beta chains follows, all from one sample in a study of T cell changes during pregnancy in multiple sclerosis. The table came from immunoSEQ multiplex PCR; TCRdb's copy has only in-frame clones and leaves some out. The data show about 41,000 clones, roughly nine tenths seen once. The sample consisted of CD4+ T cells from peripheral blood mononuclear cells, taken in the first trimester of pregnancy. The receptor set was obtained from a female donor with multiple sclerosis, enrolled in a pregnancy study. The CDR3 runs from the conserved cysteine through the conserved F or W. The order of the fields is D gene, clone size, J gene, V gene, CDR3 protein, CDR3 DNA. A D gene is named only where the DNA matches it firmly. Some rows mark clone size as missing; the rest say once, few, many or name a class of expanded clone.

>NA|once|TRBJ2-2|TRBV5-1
CASSSLASGELFF
TGCGCCAGCAGTTCTCTAGCGAGCGGGGAGCTGTTTTTT
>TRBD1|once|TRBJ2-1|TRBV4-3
CASSQRDRGLVDTNEQFF
TGCGCCAGCAGCCAACGGGACAGGGGACTGGTGGACACAAATGAGCAGTTCTTC
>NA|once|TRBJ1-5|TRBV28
CASSLSQDSQPQHF
TGTGCCAGCAGTTTATCCCAGGACAGCCAGCCCCAGCATTTT
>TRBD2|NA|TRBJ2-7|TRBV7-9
CASSFRLAGGYEQYF
TGTGCCAGCAGCTTCAGGCTAGCGGGAGGTTACGAGCAGTACTTC
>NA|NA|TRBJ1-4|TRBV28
CASFQEGEKLFF
TGTGCCAGCTTCCAGGAGGGGGAAAAACTGTTTTTT
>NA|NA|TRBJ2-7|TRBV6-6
CASRDRTASSYEQYF
TGTGCCAGCAGGGATCGGACAGCGAGCTCCTACGAGCAGTACTTC
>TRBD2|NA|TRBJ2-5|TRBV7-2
CASSLRPGLAGETQYF
TGTGCCAGCAGCTTAAGGCCGGGACTAGCGGGAGAGACCCAGTACTTC
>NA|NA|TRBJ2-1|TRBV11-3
CASSQGGAVYNEQFF
TGTGCCAGCAGCCAAGGGGGAGCGGTGTACAATGAGCAGTTCTTC
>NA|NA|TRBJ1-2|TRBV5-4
CASSLEQALLYGYTF
TGTGCCAGCAGCTTGGAACAGGCCCTTCTCTATGGCTACACCTTC
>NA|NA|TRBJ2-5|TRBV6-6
CASRASSVQETQYF
TGTGCCAGCAGGGCTAGCAGTGTACAGGAGACCCAGTACTTC
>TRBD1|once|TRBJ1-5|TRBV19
CASYPGGYSNQPQHF
TGTGCCAGTTACCCAGGGGGATATAGCAATCAGCCCCAGCATTTT
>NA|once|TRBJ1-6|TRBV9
CASSVRRENSPLHF
TGTGCCAGCAGCGTAAGAAGGGAGAATTCACCCCTCCACTTT
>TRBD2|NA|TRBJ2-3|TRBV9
CASSTPAGGSDTQYF
TGTGCCAGCAGCACCCCAGCGGGAGGGTCAGATACGCAGTATTTT
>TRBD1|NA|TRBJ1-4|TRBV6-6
CASSSTPGQGRKLFF
TGTGCCAGCAGTTCGACCCCGGGACAGGGACGAAAACTGTTTTTT
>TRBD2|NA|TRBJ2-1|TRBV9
CASSVDPSGGYNEQFF
TGTGCCAGCAGCGTAGACCCTAGCGGAGGCTACAATGAGCAGTTCTTC
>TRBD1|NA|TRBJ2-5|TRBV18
CASSPGTGQETQYF
TGTGCCAGCTCACCCGGGACAGGGCAAGAGACCCAGTACTTC
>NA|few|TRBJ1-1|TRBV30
CAWVEGHDEAFF
TGTGCCTGGGTCGAGGGACATGATGAAGCTTTCTTT
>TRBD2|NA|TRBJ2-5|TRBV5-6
CASSFGGRGETQYF
TGTGCCAGCAGCTTTGGCGGGAGGGGAGAGACCCAGTACTTC
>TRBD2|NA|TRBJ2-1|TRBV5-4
CASRFLAGSYNEQFF
TGTGCCAGCAGATTTCTAGCGGGCTCCTACAATGAGCAGTTCTTC
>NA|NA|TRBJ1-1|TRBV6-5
CASRKQGDTEAFF
TGTGCCAGCAGAAAGCAGGGCGACACTGAAGCTTTCTTT
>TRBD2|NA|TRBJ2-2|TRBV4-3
CASSQDPAGGVTGELFF
TGCGCCAGCAGCCAAGATCCAGCGGGAGGAGTCACCGGGGAGCTGTTTTTT
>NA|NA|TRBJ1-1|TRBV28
CAGQDSRFAEAFF
TGTGCCGGCCAGGACAGTCGGTTCGCTGAAGCTTTCTTT
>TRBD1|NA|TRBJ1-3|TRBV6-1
CASLKEGASGNTIYF
TGTGCCAGCTTGAAGGAGGGGGCATCTGGAAACACCATATATTTT
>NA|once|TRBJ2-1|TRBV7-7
CASSLSGGEQFF
TGTGCTAGCAGCTTATCAGGAGGTGAGCAGTTCTTC
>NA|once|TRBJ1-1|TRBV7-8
CASSWEGGGRGMNTEAFF
TGTGCCAGCAGCTGGGAGGGCGGGGGGCGTGGAATGAACACTGAAGCTTTCTTT
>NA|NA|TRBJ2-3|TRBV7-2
CASSLQATGVDTQYF
TGTGCCAGCAGCTTGCAAGCGACGGGGGTAGATACGCAGTATTTT
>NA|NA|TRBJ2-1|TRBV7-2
CASSPSTLVTSNEQFF
TGTGCCAGCAGCCCCTCGACATTGGTTACCTCCAATGAGCAGTTCTTC
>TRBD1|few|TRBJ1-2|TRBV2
CASSEKGQGTYGYTF
TGTGCCAGCAGTGAAAAGGGACAGGGGACCTATGGCTACACCTTC
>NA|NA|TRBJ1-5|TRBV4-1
CASSLKDEGDQPQHF
TGCGCCAGCAGCCTAAAAGATGAGGGGGATCAGCCCCAGCATTTT
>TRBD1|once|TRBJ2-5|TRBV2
CASRGTGRETQYF
TGTGCCAGCAGGGGGACAGGGAGAGAGACCCAGTACTTC
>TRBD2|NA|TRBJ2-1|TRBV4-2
CASSQDEGLADNEQFF
TGTGCCAGCAGCCAAGATGAGGGACTAGCCGACAATGAGCAGTTCTTC
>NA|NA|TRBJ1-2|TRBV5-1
CASSHGQTYGYTF
TGCGCCAGCAGCCACGGACAGACCTATGGCTACACCTTC
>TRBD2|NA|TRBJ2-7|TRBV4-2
CASSQEQRDSYEQYF
TGTGCCAGCAGCCAAGAACAGCGGGACTCCTACGAGCAGTACTTC
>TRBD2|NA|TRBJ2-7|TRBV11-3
CASSLGPASGRHEQYF
TGTGCCAGCAGCTTAGGGCCTGCTAGCGGGAGGCACGAGCAGTACTTC
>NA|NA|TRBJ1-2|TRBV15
CATSRDRVTNYGYTF
TGTGCCACCAGCAGAGACAGGGTCACTAACTATGGCTACACCTTC
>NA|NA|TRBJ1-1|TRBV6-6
CASRRGGLAFF
TGTGCCAGCCGTCGGGGGGGGTTAGCTTTCTTT
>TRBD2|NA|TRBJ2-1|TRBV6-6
CASRKSGTSGDNEQFF
TGTGCCAGCAGAAAAAGTGGGACTAGCGGGGACAATGAGCAGTTCTTC
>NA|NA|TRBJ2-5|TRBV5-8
CASSLGELKGETQYF
TGTGCCAGCAGCTTGGGGGAACTGAAGGGGGAGACCCAGTACTTC
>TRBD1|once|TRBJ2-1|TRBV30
CAVDREFINEQFF
TGTGCGGTAGACAGGGAATTTATCAATGAGCAGTTCTTC
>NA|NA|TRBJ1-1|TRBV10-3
CAIGSPIPQNTEAFF
TGTGCCATCGGCTCCCCAATACCTCAGAACACTGAAGCTTTCTTT
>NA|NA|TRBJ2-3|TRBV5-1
CASSLEGGGTDTQYF
TGCGCCAGCAGCTTGGAGGGAGGGGGGACAGATACGCAGTATTTT
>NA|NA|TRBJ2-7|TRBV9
CASSVGGVSSYEQYF
TGTGCCAGCAGCGTAGGCGGGGTAAGCTCCTACGAGCAGTACTTC
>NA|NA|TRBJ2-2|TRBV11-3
CASSLVGRNTGELFF
TGTGCCAGCAGCTTAGTCGGGAGAAACACCGGGGAGCTGTTTTTT
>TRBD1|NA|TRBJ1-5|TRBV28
CASNRQGGNQPQHF
TGTGCCAGCAATCGACAGGGGGGCAATCAGCCCCAGCATTTT
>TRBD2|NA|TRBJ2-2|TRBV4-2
CASSQGGGLDGELFF
TGTGCCAGCAGCCAAGGGGGGGGACTAGACGGGGAGCTGTTTTTT
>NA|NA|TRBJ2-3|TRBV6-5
CASSYSRDTQYF
TGTGCCAGCAGTTACTCCAGAGATACGCAGTATTTT
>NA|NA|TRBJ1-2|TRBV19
CASSIEVGSPYGYTF
TGTGCCAGTAGTATAGAGGTGGGCAGCCCCTATGGCTACACCTTC
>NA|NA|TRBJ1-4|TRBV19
CASSISGFNEKLFF
TGTGCCAGTAGTATTAGCGGATTTAATGAAAAACTGTTTTTT
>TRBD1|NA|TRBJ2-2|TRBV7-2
CASSPRTGGTGELFF
TGTGCCAGCAGCCCAAGGACAGGGGGAACCGGGGAGCTGTTTTTT
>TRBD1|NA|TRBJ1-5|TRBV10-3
CAIRQGANQPQHF
TGTGCCATCCGACAGGGGGCGAATCAGCCCCAGCATTTT
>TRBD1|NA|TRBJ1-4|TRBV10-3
CAIRTGPNEKLFF
TGTGCCATCAGGACAGGGCCTAATGAAAAACTGTTTTTT
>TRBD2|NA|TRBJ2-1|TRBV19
CASSSVAGVGNNEQFF
TGTGCCAGTAGTTCGGTAGCGGGAGTAGGGAACAATGAGCAGTTCTTC
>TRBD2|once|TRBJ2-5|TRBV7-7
CASSVGRIAGQETQYF
TGTGCTAGCAGCGTAGGGCGGATAGCGGGGCAAGAGACCCAGTACTTC
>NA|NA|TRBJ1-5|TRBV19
CASRKAQTREPQHF
TGTGCCAGTAGAAAGGCCCAGACAAGAGAGCCCCAGCATTTT